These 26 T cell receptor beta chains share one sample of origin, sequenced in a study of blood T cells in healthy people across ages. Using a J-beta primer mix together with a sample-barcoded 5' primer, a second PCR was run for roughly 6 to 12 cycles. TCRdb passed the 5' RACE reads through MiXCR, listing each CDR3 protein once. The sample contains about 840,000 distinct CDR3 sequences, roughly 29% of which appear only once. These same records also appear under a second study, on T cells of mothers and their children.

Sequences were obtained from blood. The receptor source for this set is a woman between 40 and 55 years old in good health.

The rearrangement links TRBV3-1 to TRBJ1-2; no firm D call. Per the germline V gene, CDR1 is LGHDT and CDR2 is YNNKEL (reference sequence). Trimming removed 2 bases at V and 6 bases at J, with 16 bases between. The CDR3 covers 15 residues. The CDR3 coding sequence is TGTGCCAGCAGCCAAACTGACGGTGGTAGGGATGGCTACACCTTC. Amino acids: CASSQTDGGRDGYTF.

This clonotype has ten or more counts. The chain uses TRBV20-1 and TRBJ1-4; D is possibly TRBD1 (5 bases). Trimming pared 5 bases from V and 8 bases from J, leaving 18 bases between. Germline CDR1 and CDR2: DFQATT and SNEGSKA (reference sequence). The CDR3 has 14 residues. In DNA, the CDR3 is TGCAGTGCTTCTACAGGATGGACAAACGAAAAACTGTTTTTT. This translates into CSASTGWTNEKLFF.

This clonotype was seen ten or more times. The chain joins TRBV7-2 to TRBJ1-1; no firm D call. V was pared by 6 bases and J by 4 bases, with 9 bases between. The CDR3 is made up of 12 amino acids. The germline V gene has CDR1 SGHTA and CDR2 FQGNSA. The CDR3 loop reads CASSLGVTEAFF. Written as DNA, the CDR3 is TGTGCCAGCAGTCTCGGGGTCACTGAAGCTTTCTTT. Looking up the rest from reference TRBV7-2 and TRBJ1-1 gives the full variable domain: GAGVSQSPSNKVTEKGKDVELRCDPISGHTALYWYRQSLGQGLEFLIYFQGNSAPDKSGLPSDRFSAERTGGSVSTLTIQRTQQEDSAVYLCASSLGVTEAFFGQGTRLTVV.

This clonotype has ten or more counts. CDR3 in DNA: TGTGCCAGCAGTTTCGGGCAAACGGGCTACACCTTC. The encoded protein is CASSFGQTGYTF. The chain combines TRBV12-3 or TRBV12-4 with TRBJ1-2; D is undetermined. Trimming shortened V by 3 bases and J by 8 bases, and 10 bases separated the two germline ends. The CDR3 extends over 12 amino acids.

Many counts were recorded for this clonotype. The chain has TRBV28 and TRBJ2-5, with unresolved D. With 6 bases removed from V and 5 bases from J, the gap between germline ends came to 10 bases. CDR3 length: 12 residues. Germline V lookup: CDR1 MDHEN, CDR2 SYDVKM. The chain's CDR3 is CASRVDLETQYF. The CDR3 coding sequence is TGTGCCAGCAGAGTGGATTTGGAGACCCAGTACTTC.

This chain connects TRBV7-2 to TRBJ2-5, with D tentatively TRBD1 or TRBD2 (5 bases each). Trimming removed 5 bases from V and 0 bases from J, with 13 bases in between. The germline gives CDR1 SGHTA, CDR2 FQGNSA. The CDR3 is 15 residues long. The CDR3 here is CASSQGRQHQETQYF. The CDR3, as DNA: TGTGCCAGCAGCCAGGGACGGCAGCACCAAGAGACCCAGTACTTC.

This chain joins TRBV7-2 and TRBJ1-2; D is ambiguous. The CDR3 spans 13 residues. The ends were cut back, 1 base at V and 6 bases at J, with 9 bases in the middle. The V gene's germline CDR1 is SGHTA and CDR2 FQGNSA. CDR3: CASSLVKNDGYTF. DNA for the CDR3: TGTGCCAGCAGCTTAGTAAAAAATGATGGCTACACCTTC.

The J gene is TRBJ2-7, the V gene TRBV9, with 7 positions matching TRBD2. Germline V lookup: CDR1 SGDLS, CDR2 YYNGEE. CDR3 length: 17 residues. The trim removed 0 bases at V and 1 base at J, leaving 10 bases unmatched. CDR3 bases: TGTGCCAGCAGCGTAGCCCTTGGTGAAGCGGGGTCCTACGAGCAGTACTTC. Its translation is CASSVALGEAGSYEQYF.

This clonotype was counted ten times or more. CDR3 DNA: TGTGCCACCAGCAGAAGAACCGGGGCCTCCTATGGCTACACCTTC. Encoded protein: CATSRRTGASYGYTF. The V and J genes are TRBV15 and TRBJ1-2; D might be TRBD1 (5 bases). Germline-derived CDR1 and CDR2 are LNHNV and YYDKDF (reference sequence). Trimming cost V 2 bases and J 4 bases, with 14 bases left between them. The CDR3 length is 15 residues.

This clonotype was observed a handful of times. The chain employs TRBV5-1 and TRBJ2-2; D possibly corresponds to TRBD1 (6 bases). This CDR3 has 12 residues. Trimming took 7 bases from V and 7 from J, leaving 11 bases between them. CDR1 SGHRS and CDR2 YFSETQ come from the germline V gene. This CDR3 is CASAQGHGELFF. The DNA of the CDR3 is TGCGCCAGCGCTCAGGGGCACGGGGAGCTGTTTTTT.

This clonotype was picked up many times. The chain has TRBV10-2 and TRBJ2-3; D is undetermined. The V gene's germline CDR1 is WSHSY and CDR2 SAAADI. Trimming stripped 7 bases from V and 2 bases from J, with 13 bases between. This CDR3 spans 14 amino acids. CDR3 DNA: TGCGCCAGCACCCCCTCGGCGTCCACAGATACGCAGTATTTT. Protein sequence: CASTPSASTDTQYF.

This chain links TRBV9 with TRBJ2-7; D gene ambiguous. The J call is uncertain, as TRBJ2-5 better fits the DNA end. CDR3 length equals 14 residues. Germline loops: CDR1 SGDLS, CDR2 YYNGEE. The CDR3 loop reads CASSLSGDWETQYF. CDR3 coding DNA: TGTGCCAGCAGCCTCAGTGGGGATTGGGAGACCCAGTACTTC.

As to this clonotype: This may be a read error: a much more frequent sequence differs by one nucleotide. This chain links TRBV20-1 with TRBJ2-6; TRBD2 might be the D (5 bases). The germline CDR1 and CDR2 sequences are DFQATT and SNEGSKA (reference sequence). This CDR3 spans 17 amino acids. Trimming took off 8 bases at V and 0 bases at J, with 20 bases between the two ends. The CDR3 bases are TGCAGTAGGATCCTTGGAGGATGGGGCTCTGGGGCCAACGTCCTGACTTTC. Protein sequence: CSRILGGWGSGANVLTF.

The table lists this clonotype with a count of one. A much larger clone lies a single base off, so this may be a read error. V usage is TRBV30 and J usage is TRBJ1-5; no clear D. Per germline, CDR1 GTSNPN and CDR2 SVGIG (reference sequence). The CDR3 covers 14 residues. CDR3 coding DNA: TGTGCCTGGAGTGTACCCAGCGGTAATCAGCCCCGGCATTTT. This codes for CAWSVPSGNQPRHF.

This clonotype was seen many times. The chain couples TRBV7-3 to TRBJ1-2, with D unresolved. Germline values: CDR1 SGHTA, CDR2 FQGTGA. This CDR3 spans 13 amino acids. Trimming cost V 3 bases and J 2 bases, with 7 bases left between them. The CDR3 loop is CASSFEQNYGYTF. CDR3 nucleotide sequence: TGTGCCAGCAGCTTCGAACAAAACTATGGCTACACCTTC.

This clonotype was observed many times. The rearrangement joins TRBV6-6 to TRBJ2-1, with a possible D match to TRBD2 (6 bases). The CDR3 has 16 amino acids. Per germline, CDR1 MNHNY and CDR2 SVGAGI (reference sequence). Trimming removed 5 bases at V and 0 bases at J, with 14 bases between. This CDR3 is CASSPRGLSSYNEQFF. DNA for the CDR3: TGTGCCAGCAGTCCCCGGGGGTTAAGCTCCTACAATGAGCAGTTCTTC.

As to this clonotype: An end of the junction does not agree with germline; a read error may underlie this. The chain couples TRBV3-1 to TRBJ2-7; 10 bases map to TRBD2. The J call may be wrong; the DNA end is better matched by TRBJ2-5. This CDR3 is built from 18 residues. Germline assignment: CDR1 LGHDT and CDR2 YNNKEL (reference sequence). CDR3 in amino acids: CASSPPLRIAGGQGTQYF. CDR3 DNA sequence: TGTGCCAGCAGCCCCCCTCTCCGAATAGCGGGGGGACAAGGGACCCAGTACTTC.

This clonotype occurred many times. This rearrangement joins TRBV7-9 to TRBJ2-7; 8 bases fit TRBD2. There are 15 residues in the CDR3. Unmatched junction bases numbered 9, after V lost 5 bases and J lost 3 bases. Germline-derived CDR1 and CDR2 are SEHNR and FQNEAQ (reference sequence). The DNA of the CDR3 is TGTGCCAGCAGCCTTGGAGGACTAGCCGTCTACGAGCAGTACTTC. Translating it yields CASSLGGLAVYEQYF.

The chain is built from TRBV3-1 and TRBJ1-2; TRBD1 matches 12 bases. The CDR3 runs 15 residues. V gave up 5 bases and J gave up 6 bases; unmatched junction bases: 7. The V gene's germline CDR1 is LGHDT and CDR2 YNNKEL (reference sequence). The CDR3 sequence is CASSTPGQGADGYTF. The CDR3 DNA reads TGTGCCAGCAGCACGCCGGGACAGGGGGCGGATGGCTACACCTTC.

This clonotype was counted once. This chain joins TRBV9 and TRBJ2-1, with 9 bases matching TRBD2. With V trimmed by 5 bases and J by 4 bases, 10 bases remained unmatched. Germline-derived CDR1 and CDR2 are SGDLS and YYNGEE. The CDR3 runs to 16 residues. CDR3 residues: CASSGGGLAGYNEQFF. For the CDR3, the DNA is TGTGCCAGCAGTGGGGGGGGGCTAGCGGGGTACAATGAGCAGTTCTTC.

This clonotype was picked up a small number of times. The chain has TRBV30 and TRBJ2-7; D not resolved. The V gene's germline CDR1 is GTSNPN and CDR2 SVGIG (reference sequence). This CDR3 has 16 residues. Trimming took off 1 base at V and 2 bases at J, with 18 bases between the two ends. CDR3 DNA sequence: TGTGCCTGGAGTGCTTGGGGATTCGAGCAGACCTACGAGCAGTACTTC. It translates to CAWSAWGFEQTYEQYF. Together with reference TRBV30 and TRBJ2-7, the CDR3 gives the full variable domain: SQTIHQWPATLVQPVGSPLSLECTVEGTSNPNLYWYRQAAGRGLQLLFYSVGIGQISSEVPQNLSASRPQDRQFILSSKKLLLSDSGFYLCAWSAWGFEQTYEQYFGPGTRLTVT.

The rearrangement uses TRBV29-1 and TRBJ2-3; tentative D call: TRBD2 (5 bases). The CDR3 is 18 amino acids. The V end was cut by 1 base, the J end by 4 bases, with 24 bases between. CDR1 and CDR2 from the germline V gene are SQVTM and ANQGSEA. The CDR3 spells CSVEGSAADPTLADTQYF. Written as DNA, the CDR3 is TGCAGCGTTGAAGGGTCGGCAGCGGACCCTACGCTGGCAGATACGCAGTATTTT.

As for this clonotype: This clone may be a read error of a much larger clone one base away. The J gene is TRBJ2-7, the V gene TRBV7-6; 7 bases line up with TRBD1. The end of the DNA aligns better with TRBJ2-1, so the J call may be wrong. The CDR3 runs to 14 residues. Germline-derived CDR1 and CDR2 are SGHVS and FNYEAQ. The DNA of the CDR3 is TGTGCCAGCAGCTTTTCGACAGGGAGCTACGAGCAGTTCTTC. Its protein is CASSFSTGSYEQFF.

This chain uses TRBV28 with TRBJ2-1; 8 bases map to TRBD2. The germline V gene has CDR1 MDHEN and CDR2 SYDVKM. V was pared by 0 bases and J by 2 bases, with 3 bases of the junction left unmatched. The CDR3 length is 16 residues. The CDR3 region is CASSLWAGGTYNEQFF. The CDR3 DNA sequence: TGTGCCAGCAGTTTATGGGCGGGGGGTACCTACAATGAGCAGTTCTTC.

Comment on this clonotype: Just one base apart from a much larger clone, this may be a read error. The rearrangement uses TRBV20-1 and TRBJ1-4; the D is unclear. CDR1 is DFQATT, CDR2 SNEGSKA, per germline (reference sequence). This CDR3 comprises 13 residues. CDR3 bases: TGCAGTACTAGCAGGCAGGATAATGAAAAACTGTTTTTT. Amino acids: CSTSRQDNEKLFF.

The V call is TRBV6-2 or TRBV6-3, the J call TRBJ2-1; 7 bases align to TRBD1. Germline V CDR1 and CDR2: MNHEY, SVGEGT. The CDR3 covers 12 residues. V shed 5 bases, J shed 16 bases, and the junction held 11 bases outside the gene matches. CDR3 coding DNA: TGTGCCAGCAGTCAGACTCGGGACAGTAGATTCTTC. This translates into CASSQTRDSRFF.